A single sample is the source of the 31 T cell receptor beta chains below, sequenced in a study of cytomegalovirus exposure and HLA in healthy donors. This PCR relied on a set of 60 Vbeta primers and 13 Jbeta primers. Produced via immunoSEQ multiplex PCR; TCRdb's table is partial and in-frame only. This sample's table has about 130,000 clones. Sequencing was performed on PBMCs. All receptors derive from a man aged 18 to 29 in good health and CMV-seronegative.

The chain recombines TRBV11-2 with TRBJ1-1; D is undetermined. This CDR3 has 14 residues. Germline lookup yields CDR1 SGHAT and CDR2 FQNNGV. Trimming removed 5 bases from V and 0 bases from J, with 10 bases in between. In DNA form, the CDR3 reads TGTGCCAGCAGCCCCCAGGTTCTGAACACTGAAGCTTTCTTT. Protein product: CASSPQVLNTEAFF.

CDR3 protein: CASSQDKREQYF. The CDR3, as DNA: TGCGCCAGCAGCCAAGATAAGAGGGAGCAGTACTTC. V gene TRBV4-1 combines with J gene TRBJ2-7; no definite D call. The CDR3 sequence is 12 residues long. Between the trimmed V and J ends, which lost 0 bases and 7 bases, there was a span of 7 bases. Looked up from germline, CDR1 is MGHRA and CDR2 is YSYEKL.

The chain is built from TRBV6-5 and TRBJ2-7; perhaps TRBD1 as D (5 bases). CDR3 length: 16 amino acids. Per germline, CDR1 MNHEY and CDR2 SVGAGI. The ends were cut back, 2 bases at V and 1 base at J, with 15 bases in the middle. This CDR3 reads CASSYRRFDSSYEQYF. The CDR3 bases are TGTGCCAGCAGTTACCGACGTTTCGACAGTTCCTACGAGCAGTACTTC.

The DNA for the CDR3 is TGCGCCAGCAGCTCCGACAGGGGAAGTGTGTTCTTC. This encodes CASSSDRGSVFF. This rearrangement joins TRBV5-1 to TRBJ2-1, with 8 bases that match TRBD1. This CDR3 is 12 amino acids long. The V gene's germline CDR1 is SGHRS and CDR2 YFSETQ. The V gene end was trimmed by 3 bases and the J gene end by 15 bases; junction bases not matched to a gene: 8.

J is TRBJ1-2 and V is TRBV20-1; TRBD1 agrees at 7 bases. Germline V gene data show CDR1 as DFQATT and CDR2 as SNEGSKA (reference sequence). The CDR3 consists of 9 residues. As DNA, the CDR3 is TGCCAGGGGGTAGGGGGCTACACCTTC. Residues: CQGVGGYTF.

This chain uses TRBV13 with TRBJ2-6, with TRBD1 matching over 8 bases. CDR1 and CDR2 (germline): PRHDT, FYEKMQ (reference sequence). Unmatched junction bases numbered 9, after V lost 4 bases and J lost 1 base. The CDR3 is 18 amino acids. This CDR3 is CASSSQGGPRSGANVLTF. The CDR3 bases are TGTGCCAGCAGCTCACAGGGGGGACCCAGGTCTGGGGCCAACGTCCTGACTTTC.

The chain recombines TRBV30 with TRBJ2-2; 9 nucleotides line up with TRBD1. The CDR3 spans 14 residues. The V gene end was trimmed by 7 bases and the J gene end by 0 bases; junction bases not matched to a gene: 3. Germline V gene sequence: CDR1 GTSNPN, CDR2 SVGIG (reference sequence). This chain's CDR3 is CALRQGANTGELFF. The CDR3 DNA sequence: TGTGCCTTAAGACAGGGGGCGAACACCGGGGAGCTGTTTTTT.

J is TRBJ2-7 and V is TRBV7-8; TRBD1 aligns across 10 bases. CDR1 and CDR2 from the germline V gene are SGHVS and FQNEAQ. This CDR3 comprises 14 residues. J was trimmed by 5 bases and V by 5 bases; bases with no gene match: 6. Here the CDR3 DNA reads TGTGCCAGCAGCCGGACAGGGGGATACCACGAGCAGTACTTC. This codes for CASSRTGGYHEQYF.

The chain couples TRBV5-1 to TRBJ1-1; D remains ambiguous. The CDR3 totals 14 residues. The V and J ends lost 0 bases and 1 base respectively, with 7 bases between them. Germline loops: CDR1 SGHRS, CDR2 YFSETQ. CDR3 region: CASSLDSPNTEAFF. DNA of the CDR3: TGCGCCAGCAGCTTGGATTCTCCGAACACTGAAGCTTTCTTT. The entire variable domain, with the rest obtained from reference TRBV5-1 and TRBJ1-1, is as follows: KAGVTQTPRYLIKTRGQQVTLSCSPISGHRSVSWYQQTPGQGLQFLFEYFSETQRNKGNFPGRFSGRQFSNSRSEMNVSTLELGDSALYLCASSLDSPNTEAFFGQGTRLTVV.

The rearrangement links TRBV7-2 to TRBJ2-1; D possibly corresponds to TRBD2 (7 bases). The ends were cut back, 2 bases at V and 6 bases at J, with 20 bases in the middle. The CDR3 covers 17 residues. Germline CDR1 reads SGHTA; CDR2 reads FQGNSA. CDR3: CASSLRGGRAWGNEQFF. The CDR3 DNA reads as TGTGCCAGCAGCTTAAGAGGGGGGAGGGCCTGGGGCAATGAGCAGTTCTTC.

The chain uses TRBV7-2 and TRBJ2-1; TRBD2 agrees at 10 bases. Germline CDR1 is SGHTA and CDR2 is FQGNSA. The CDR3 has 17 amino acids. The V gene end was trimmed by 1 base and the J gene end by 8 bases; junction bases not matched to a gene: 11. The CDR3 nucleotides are TGTGCCAGCAGCTTAGTGGGGTGGGGGACTAGCGATCATGAGCAGTTCTTC. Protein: CASSLVGWGTSDHEQFF.

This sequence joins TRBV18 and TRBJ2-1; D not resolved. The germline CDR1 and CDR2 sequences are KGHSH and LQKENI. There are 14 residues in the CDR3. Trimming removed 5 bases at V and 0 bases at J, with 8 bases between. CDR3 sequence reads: CASSNLSSYNEQFF. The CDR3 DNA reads TGTGCCAGCTCAAACCTTAGCTCCTACAATGAGCAGTTCTTC.

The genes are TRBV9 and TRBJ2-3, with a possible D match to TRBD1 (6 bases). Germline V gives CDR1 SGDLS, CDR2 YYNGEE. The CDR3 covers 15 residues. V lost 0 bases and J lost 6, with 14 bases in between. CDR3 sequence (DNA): TGTGCCAGCAGCGTAGACACAGGGAGTACCGATACGCAGTATTTT. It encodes CASSVDTGSTDTQYF.

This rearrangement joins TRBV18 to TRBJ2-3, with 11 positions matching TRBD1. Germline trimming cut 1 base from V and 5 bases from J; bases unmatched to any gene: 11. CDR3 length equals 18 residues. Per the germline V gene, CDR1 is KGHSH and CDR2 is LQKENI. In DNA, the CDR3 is TGTGCCAGCTCACCACTCCCCAGGGACAGGGGGGTTCTAGATACGCAGTATTTT. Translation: CASSPLPRDRGVLDTQYF.

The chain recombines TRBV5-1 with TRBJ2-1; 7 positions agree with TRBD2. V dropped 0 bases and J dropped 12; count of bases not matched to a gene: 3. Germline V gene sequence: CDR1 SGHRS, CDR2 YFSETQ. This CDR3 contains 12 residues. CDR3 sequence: CASSLGEGMQFF. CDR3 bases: TGCGCCAGCAGCTTGGGGGAGGGCATGCAGTTCTTC.

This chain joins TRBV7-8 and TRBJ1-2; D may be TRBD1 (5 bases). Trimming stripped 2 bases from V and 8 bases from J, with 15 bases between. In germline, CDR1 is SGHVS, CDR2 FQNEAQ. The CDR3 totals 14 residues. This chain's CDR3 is CASSLNLGTRGYTF. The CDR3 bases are TGTGCCAGCAGCTTAAATCTCGGGACTCGAGGCTACACCTTC.

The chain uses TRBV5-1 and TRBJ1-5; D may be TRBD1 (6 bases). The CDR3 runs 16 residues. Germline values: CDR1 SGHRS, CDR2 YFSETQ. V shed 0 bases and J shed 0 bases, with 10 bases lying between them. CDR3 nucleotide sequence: TGCGCCAGCAGCTTGGGGACAGATTATAGCAATCAGCCCCAGCATTTT. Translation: CASSLGTDYSNQPQHF.

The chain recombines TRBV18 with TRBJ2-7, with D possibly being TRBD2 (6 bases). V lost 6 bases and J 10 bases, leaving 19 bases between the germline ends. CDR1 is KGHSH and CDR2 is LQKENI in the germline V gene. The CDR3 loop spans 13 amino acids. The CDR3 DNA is TGTGCCAGCTCCCCTTGGCGGGGAGACCGTCAGTACTTC. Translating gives CASSPWRGDRQYF.

CDR3 nucleotide sequence: TGTGCCAGCAGCTTAGGTTCAGGGACTAATGAAAAACTGTTTTTT. It is translated as CASSLGSGTNEKLFF. The chain recombines TRBV7-8 with TRBJ1-4; maybe TRBD1 (5 bases). The CDR3 covers 15 residues. CDR1 and CDR2 (germline): SGHVS, FQNEAQ. Trimming shortened V by 1 base and J by 2 bases, and 8 bases separated the two germline ends.

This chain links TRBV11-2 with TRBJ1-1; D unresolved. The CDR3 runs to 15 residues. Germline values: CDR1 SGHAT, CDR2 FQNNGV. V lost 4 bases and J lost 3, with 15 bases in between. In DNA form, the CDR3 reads TGTGCCAGCAGCTCCGGCAGACCCGAGGACACTGAAGCTTTCTTT. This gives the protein CASSSGRPEDTEAFF.

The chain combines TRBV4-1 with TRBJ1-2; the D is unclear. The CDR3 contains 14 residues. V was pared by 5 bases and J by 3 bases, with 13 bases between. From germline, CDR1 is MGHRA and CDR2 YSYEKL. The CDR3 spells CASSSAADYYGYTF. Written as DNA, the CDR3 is TGCGCCAGCAGCAGCGCGGCAGATTACTATGGCTACACCTTC.

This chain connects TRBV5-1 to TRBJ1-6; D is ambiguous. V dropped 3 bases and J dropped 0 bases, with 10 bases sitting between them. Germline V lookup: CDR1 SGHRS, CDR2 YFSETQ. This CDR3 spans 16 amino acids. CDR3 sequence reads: CASSSYSSSYNSPLHF. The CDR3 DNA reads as TGCGCCAGCAGCTCTTACTCGAGCTCCTATAATTCACCCCTCCACTTT.

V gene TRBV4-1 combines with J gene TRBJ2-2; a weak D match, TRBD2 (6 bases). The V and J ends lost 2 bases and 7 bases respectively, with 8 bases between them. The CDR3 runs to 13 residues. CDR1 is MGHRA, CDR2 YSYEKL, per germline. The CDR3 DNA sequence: TGCGCCAGCAGCCAACCGGGGGTCGGGGAGCTGTTTTTT. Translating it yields CASSQPGVGELFF.

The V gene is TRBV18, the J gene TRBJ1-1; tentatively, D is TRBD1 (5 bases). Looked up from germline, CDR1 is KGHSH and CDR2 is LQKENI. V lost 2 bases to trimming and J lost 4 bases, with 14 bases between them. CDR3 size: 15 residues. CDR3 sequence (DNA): TGTGCCAGCTCACCAAAAATCGGGGGAAGCACTGAAGCTTTCTTT. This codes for CASSPKIGGSTEAFF.

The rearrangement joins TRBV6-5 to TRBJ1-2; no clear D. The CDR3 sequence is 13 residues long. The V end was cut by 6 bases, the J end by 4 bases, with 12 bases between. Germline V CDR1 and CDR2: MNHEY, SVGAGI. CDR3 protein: CASSLGLPYGYTF. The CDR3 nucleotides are TGTGCCAGCAGCCTCGGACTCCCCTATGGCTACACCTTC.

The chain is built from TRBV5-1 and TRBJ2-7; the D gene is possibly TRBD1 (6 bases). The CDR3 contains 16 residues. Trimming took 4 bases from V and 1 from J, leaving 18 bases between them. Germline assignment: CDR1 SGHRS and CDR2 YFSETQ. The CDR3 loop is CASSTRQVRLSYEQYF. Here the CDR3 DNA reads TGCGCCAGCAGCACCCGACAGGTTCGACTTTCCTACGAGCAGTACTTC.

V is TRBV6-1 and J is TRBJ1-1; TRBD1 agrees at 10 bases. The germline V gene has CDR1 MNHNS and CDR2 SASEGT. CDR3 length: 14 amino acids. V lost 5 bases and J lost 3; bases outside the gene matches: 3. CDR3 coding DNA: TGTGCCAGCAGTCGGACAGGGGGGGACACTGAAGCTTTCTTT. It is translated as CASSRTGGDTEAFF.

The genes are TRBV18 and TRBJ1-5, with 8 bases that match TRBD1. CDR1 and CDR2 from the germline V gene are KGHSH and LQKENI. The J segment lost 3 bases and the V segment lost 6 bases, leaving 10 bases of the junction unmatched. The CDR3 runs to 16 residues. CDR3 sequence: CASSLETGAHNQPQHF. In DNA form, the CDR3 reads TGTGCCAGCTCTCTTGAGACAGGGGCCCACAATCAGCCCCAGCATTTT.

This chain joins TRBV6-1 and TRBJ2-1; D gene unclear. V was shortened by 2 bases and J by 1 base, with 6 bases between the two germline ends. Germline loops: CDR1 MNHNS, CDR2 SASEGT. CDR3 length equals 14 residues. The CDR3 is CASSEMRSYNEQFF. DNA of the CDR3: TGTGCCAGCAGTGAAATGAGATCCTACAATGAGCAGTTCTTC.

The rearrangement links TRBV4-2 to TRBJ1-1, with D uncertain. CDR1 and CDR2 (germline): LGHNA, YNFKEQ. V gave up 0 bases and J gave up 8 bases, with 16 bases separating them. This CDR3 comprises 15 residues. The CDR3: CASSQESGGELEAFF. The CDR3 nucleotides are TGTGCCAGCAGCCAAGAATCGGGAGGAGAATTAGAAGCTTTCTTT.

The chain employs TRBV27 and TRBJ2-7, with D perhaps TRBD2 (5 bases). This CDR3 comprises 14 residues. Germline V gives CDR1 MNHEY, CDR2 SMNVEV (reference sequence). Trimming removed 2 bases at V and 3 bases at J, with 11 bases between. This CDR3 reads CASSLQLAGYEQYF. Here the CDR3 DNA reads TGTGCCAGCAGTTTACAGCTAGCTGGCTACGAGCAGTACTTC.